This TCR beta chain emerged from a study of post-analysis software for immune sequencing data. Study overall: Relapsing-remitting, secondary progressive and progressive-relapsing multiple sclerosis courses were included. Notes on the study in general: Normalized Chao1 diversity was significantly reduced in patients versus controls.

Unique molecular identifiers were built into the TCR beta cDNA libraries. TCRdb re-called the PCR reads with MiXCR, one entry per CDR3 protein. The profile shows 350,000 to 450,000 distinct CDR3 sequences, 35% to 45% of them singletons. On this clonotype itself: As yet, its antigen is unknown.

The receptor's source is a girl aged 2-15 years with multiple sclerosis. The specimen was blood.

CDR3 residues: CASSQELWELSPEAFF. CDR3 DNA: TGTGCCAGCAGCCAAGAATTGTGGGAGCTTAGCCCTGAAGCTTTCTTT. This chain connects TRBV14 to TRBJ1-1; D is unclear. Trimming stripped 0 bases from V and 6 bases from J, with 17 bases between. The CDR3 loop spans 16 amino acids. In germline, CDR1 is SGHDN, CDR2 FVKESK.